This is a list of T cell receptor beta chains from one sample in a study of blood T cell repertoires in COVID-19. TCRdb's copy holds only in-frame clones and misses some; the assay was immunoSEQ multiplex PCR. The sample yields about 280,000 clones, roughly 85% seen once. The sequenced sample consisted of PBMCs or T cells enriched from blood (not recorded which). The receptors originated from a woman between 40 and 50 years old who had recovered from COVID-19. CDR3s include the opening cysteine and the closing phenylalanine or tryptophan. Each record gives: clone size, J gene, D gene, V gene, CDR3 DNA, CDR3 protein. D genes are given only for firm matches. Where a row states a size, it is once, few, many or the class of an expanded clone; other rows omit it.

. TRBJ2-7 TRBD2 TRBV9 TGTGCCAGCAGCGTTGAGACTAGCGGGAGGGTGTGCGAGCAGTACTTC CASSVETSGRVCEQYF
. TRBJ2-7 . TRBV28 TGTGCCAGCAGTTACGGGCGGGGCACCTACGAGCAGTACTTC CASSYGRGTYEQYF
. TRBJ2-2 . TRBV18 TGTGCCAGCTCACCACCGACAGCCGCCGGGGAGCTGTTTTTT CASSPPTAAGELFF
. TRBJ1-2 . TRBV27 TGTGCCAGCAGTTTAAGTTCGCCCCGCAGACAGACTAACTATGGCTACACCTTC CASSLSSPRRQTNYGYTF
. TRBJ2-5 TRBD2 TRBV5-4 TGTGCCAGCAGCAGACTAGCGGGAGAGGGGGAAGAGACCCAGTACTTC CASSRLAGEGEETQYF
. TRBJ1-2 . TRBV5-1 TGCGCCAGCAGCTTGGCCGGGATTTCTAACTATGGCTACACCTTC CASSLAGISNYGYTF
. TRBJ2-2 . TRBV30 TGTGCCTGGTCGCCCCAGGGTGTCGGGGAGCTGTTTTTT CAWSPQGVGELFF
few TRBJ2-2 . TRBV5-4 TGTGCCAGCAGCTTGGTGCCCCTACCAAGCACCGGGGAGCTGTTTTTT CASSLVPLPSTGELFF
. TRBJ1-5 TRBD1 TRBV28 TGTGCCAGCAGTACCGGGACAGTCTGGCAGCCCCAGCATTTT CASSTGTVWQPQHF
once TRBJ2-1 . TRBV5-1 TGCGCCAGCAGCCCCCTAGTGATCAATGAGCAGTTCTTC CASSPLVINEQFF
. TRBJ2-1 TRBD2 TRBV20-1 TGCAGTGCTAGTGAACAGCGGGGAAACTACAATGAGCAGTTCTTC CSASEQRGNYNEQFF
many TRBJ1-2 TRBD1 TRBV30 TGTGCCTGGAGTGCCCTCTACAGGGGTCCTAACTATGGCTACACCTTC CAWSALYRGPNYGYTF
. TRBJ2-1 TRBD2 TRBV6-2/TRBV6-3 TGTGCCAGCAGCTCCACCTCGGGGGGGAGGGACGGGTATGAGCAGTTCTTC CASSSTSGGRDGYEQFF
. TRBJ2-7 TRBD2 TRBV28 TGTGCCAGCAGTCGGGGGGACTCCTACGAGCAGTACTTC CASSRGDSYEQYF
once TRBJ2-1 . TRBV6-2/TRBV6-3 TGTGCCAGCAGTTACCAGGATGAGCAGTTCTTC CASSYQDEQFF
. TRBJ2-2 TRBD1 TRBV7-3 TGTGCCAGCAGCTTAAGGCAGGGGGCAGGGAACACCGGGGAGCTGTTTTTT CASSLRQGAGNTGELFF
. TRBJ1-6 . TRBV2 TGTGCCAGCAGTGGAGAGAATAATTCACCCCTCCACTTT CASSGENNSPLHF
. TRBJ1-6 TRBD1 TRBV3-1/TRBV3-2 TGTGCCAGCAGCACCCAGGGGGCACGAAATTCACCCCTCCACTTT CASSTQGARNSPLHF
once TRBJ2-7 . TRBV4-3 TGCGCCAGCAGCCAGACACCGATGGCCGAGCAGTACTTC CASSQTPMAEQYF
once TRBJ2-7 . TRBV27 TGTGCCAGCAGTTTTGCGGGGAACCGCTACGAGCAGTACTTC CASSFAGNRYEQYF
. TRBJ2-7 . TRBV7-8 TGTGCCAGCAGCTTATTATTGCTAGCGCGAAACGAGCAGTACTTC CASSLLLLARNEQYF
. TRBJ2-5 . TRBV13 TGTGCCAGCAGCCCCCAGGGTTATCAAGAGACCCAGTACTTC CASSPQGYQETQYF
. TRBJ2-1 TRBD2 TRBV4-2 TGTGCCAGCAGCCAAGCTGGTACTAGCGGACTATACAATGAGCAGTTCTTC CASSQAGTSGLYNEQFF
. TRBJ2-7 TRBD1 TRBV4-2 TGTGCCAGCAGGACGGACAGGGAAGAAAACTACGAGCAGTACTTC CASRTDREENYEQYF
. TRBJ1-3 TRBD1 TRBV28 TGTGCCAGCAGTTCAGGGGGTGAGGGTGGAAACACCATATATTTT CASSSGGEGGNTIYF
. TRBJ1-1 . TRBV6-5 TGTGCCAGCAGTTACTCGAATCTAGGACATGAAGCTTTCTTT CASSYSNLGHEAFF
few TRBJ2-7 TRBD2 TRBV5-4 TGTGCCAGCAGCTCCCGACTAGCGGGAGACCACGAGCAGTACTTC CASSSRLAGDHEQYF
. TRBJ2-5 TRBD2 TRBV7-2 TGTGCCAGCAGCTTATCGCTAGCGGGAGGATGGGAGACCCAGTACTTC CASSLSLAGGWETQYF
once TRBJ1-5 . TRBV18 TGTGCCAGCTCAGACCGACAAACTAGCAATCAGCCCCAGCATTTT CASSDRQTSNQPQHF
once TRBJ2-5 . TRBV6-6 TGTGCCAGCAGTTACTCTGGCAGGGGAAATCAAGAGACCCAGTACTTC CASSYSGRGNQETQYF
. TRBJ1-4 TRBD1 TRBV27 TGTGCCAGCAGCAAACAGGGGGCGCGACAGGAAAAACTGTTTTTT CASSKQGARQEKLFF
. TRBJ2-7 . TRBV6-5 TGTGCCAGCAGACTCTCCACAGGGCCCTACGAGCAGTACTTC CASRLSTGPYEQYF
many TRBJ1-1 TRBD1 TRBV2 TGTGCCAGCAGTTCCGGGACAGGTTTCTTGTTGAACACTGAAGCTTTCTTT CASSSGTGFLLNTEAFF
. TRBJ2-5 . TRBV20-1 TGCAGTGCCCCTACTACCCTGACCCAGTACTTC CSAPTTLTQYF
. TRBJ2-3 . TRBV20-1 TGCAGTGCTAGTATTTTTCGGGGGGCGCCCAGCACAGATACGCAGTATTTT CSASIFRGAPSTDTQYF
. TRBJ2-7 . TRBV5-1 TGCGCCAGCAGTCCGGACGGTCAAGTGGCGGGCGAGCAGTACTTC CASSPDGQVAGEQYF
. TRBJ1-5 TRBD1 TRBV2 TGTGCCAGCAGTGCAGACCGGGACAGGAGATTGCCCCAGCATTTT CASSADRDRRLPQHF
. TRBJ2-7 TRBD2 TRBV3-1/TRBV3-2 TGTGCCAGCAGCCAAGAACTAGCGGACGACTACGAGCAGTACTTC CASSQELADDYEQYF
. TRBJ2-2 . TRBV12-3/TRBV12-4 TGTGCCAGCAGTTTCAGCGATGGCGGGGAGCTGTTTTTT CASSFSDGGELFF
. TRBJ2-2 TRBD1 TRBV6-5 TGTGCCAGCAGAACGGAGACAGGGGGAACCGGGGAGCTGTTTTTT CASRTETGGTGELFF
. TRBJ2-3 . TRBV7-7 TGTGCTAGCAGCTTAGGCCACAGGGTATCAGATACGCAGTATTTT CASSLGHRVSDTQYF
many TRBJ1-2 . TRBV2 TGTGCCAGCAGTGTGGGGGACACTGGCTACACCTTC CASSVGDTGYTF
. TRBJ1-6 TRBD1 TRBV7-2 TGTGCCAGCAGCGCCAGACAGGGGGTTAGTTCACCCCTCCACTTT CASSARQGVSSPLHF
. TRBJ2-3 TRBD1 TRBV5-8 TGTGCCAGCAGCTCGAAGGGACAGGGCCTCACAGATACGCAGTATTTT CASSSKGQGLTDTQYF
. TRBJ1-4 . TRBV7-6 TGTGCCAGCAGCTTGGAGGGTGCAGGGGAAAAACTGTTTTTT CASSLEGAGEKLFF